Presented here are 22 T cell receptor beta chains from one specimen sequenced in a study of CD8+ T cells in alopecia areata. Investigators isolated RNA and reverse transcribed it into cDNA to act as the sequencing template. Assay: immunoSEQ multiplex PCR; the TCRdb copy retains only in-frame clones and omits some. Altogether 180,000 or so clones are present, 55% to 70% being singletons, with the ten largest covering 5% to 6%. Documented treatment: oral pan-JAK inhibitor, 5-10 mg twice daily. The sequenced sample was CD4+ T cells sorted from blood, obtained at week 24, from a patient treated with tofacitinib. Every receptor here comes from a human donor with alopecia areata.

This chain links TRBV13 with TRBJ2-7; 7 nucleotides line up with TRBD1. V dropped 6 bases and J dropped 5; count of bases not matched to a gene: 7. This CDR3 spans 13 amino acids. Germline V CDR1 and CDR2: PRHDT, FYEKMQ (reference sequence). CDR3 region: CASRWTGFNEQYF. DNA of the CDR3: TGTGCCAGCAGATGGACAGGTTTCAACGAGCAGTACTTC.

This clone was counted between two and nine times. The V gene is TRBV29-1, the J gene TRBJ2-1, with TRBD2 as a possible D gene (5 bases). The V end lost 7 bases, the J end lost 3 bases, and 13 bases lay between the germline ends. Germline lookup yields CDR1 SQVTM and CDR2 ANQGSEA. The CDR3 spans 13 residues. The CDR3 DNA reads TGCAGCGCTGCTAGCTCGCACTACAATGAGCAGTTCTTC. The encoded protein is CSAASSHYNEQFF.

This chain connects TRBV30 to TRBJ2-1; D is unresolved. V was clipped by 2 bases and J by 3 bases, with 8 bases between them. This CDR3 spans 13 amino acids. CDR1 is GTSNPN, CDR2 SVGIG, per germline (reference sequence). CDR3 nucleotide sequence: TGTGCCTGGAGTCCTACCCACTACAATGAGCAGTTCTTC. Translation gives CAWSPTHYNEQFF.

This clone was observed a few times. The rearrangement links TRBV5-4 to TRBJ2-2; TRBD2 matches at 16 bases. CDR3 length: 17 residues. The germline CDR1 and CDR2 sequences are SGHNT and YYREEE (reference sequence). With 5 bases clipped from V and 3 bases from J, the junction kept 4 bases outside the gene matches. This chain's CDR3 is CASRAGTSGGDTGELFF. CDR3 DNA sequence: TGTGCCAGCAGAGCCGGGACTAGCGGGGGGGACACCGGGGAGCTGTTTTTT.

This chain links TRBV27 with TRBJ2-4; 8 bases agree with TRBD1. Looked up from germline, CDR1 is MNHEY and CDR2 is SMNVEV (reference sequence). Germline trimming cut 5 bases from V and 6 bases from J; bases unmatched to any gene: 0. This CDR3 comprises 12 residues. CDR3 bases: TGTGCCAGCAGTGACAGGGGAAACATTCAGTACTTC. Protein: CASSDRGNIQYF.

V usage is TRBV7-9 and J usage is TRBJ2-1; 9 nucleotides match TRBD1. The CDR3 loop spans 16 amino acids. V lost 7 bases, J lost 9 bases, and 16 bases stayed unmatched. Germline V lookup: CDR1 SEHNR, CDR2 FQNEAQ (reference sequence). As DNA, the CDR3 is TGTGCCAGCACCAAGAGGGAAGGGACAGGGTCGAGTGAGCAGTTCTTC. Protein sequence: CASTKREGTGSSEQFF.

This clone showed up just once. The V and J genes are TRBV7-9 and TRBJ2-5, with a possible D match to TRBD2 (6 bases). CDR3 length equals 14 residues. V was cut by 6 bases and J by 5 bases, with 16 bases left in between. CDR1 SEHNR and CDR2 FQNEAQ come from the germline V gene (reference sequence). The CDR3 loop reads CASSPTGTWETQYF. Here the CDR3 DNA reads TGTGCCAGCAGTCCTACCGGGACTTGGGAGACCCAGTACTTC.

V is TRBV18 and J is TRBJ2-3; no clear D. The CDR3 sequence is 18 residues long. The germline gives CDR1 KGHSH, CDR2 LQKENI. Trimming shortened V by 2 bases and J by 1 base, and 19 bases separated the two germline ends. Here the CDR3 DNA reads TGTGCCAGCTCACCATATCGTACTAAGCTTACTCGCACAGATACGCAGTATTTT. Amino acid sequence: CASSPYRTKLTRTDTQYF. The variable domain in full, with the rest retrieved from reference TRBV18 and TRBJ2-3, is NAGVMQNPRHLVRRRGQEARLRCSPMKGHSHVYWYRQLPEEGLKFMVYLQKENIIDESGMPKERFSAEFPKEGPSILRIQQVVRGDSAAYFCASSPYRTKLTRTDTQYFGPGTRLTVL.

This clone was counted a few times. The J gene is TRBJ1-1, the V gene TRBV27, with D possibly being TRBD1 (6 bases). V was trimmed by 6 bases and J by 4 bases, leaving 6 bases between them. Germline V CDR1 and CDR2: MNHEY, SMNVEV (reference sequence). The CDR3 length is 11 residues. CDR3 loop: CASRGATEAFF. CDR3 in DNA: TGTGCCAGCAGGGGGGCCACTGAAGCTTTCTTT.

The V call is TRBV11-3, the J call TRBJ2-3, with D possibly being TRBD2 (6 bases). Trimming left V 5 bases short and J 5 bases short, with 20 bases between. CDR1 SGHNT and CDR2 YENEEA come from the germline V gene. CDR3 length: 16 amino acids. CDR3 amino acids: CASSGPGDGAGDTQYF. The CDR3 coding sequence is TGTGCCAGCAGCGGACCGGGGGATGGGGCTGGAGATACGCAGTATTTT.

The CDR3 DNA reads TGTGCCAGCAGCTTATCGAATTCACCCCTCCACTTT. Translation gives CASSLSNSPLHF. This chain connects TRBV7-9 to TRBJ1-6; D is undetermined. Germline loops: CDR1 SEHNR, CDR2 FQNEAQ (reference sequence). Trimming pared 2 bases from V and 7 bases from J, leaving 3 bases between. The CDR3 sequence is 12 residues long.

The rearrangement joins TRBV29-1 to TRBJ2-5, with D perhaps TRBD2 (6 bases). From germline, CDR1 is SQVTM and CDR2 ANQGSEA. The CDR3 runs to 12 residues. V was pared by 7 bases and J by 5 bases, with 14 bases between. The CDR3 DNA is TGCAGCGGTGGGACTGCGAAGGAGACCCAGTACTTC. Translated, it gives CSGGTAKETQYF.

CDR3 in amino acids: CASSLETGADYNEQFF. CDR3 in DNA: TGTGCCAGCAGCTTGGAAACAGGGGCAGACTACAATGAGCAGTTCTTC. The J gene is TRBJ2-1, the V gene TRBV5-6, with 7 positions matching TRBD1. CDR3 length equals 16 residues. Trimming cost V 0 bases and J 3 bases; bases outside gene matches: 6. In germline, CDR1 is SGHDT, CDR2 YYEEEE.

J is TRBJ2-6 and V is TRBV7-2; no reliable D call. This CDR3 spans 19 amino acids. V lost 2 bases, J lost 0 bases, and 17 bases lay in between. Germline lookup yields CDR1 SGHTA and CDR2 FQGNSA. CDR3: CASSLLHIGRASGANVLTF. The CDR3 coding sequence is TGTGCCAGCAGCTTACTGCATATCGGTCGGGCCTCTGGGGCCAACGTCCTGACTTTC. The full variable domain, its missing parts supplied by reference TRBV7-2 and TRBJ2-6, is GAGVSQSPSNKVTEKGKDVELRCDPISGHTALYWYRQSLGQGLEFLIYFQGNSAPDKSGLPSDRFSAERTGGSVSTLTIQRTQQEDSAVYLCASSLLHIGRASGANVLTFGAGSRLTVL.

This clone was picked up a small number of times. V gene TRBV7-2 combines with J gene TRBJ2-1, with 10 bases fitting TRBD2. The junction had 3 bases not matched to a gene; V was cut back by 2 bases and J by 5 bases. The CDR3 consists of 15 residues. The germline CDR1 and CDR2 sequences are SGHTA and FQGNSA. The CDR3 DNA reads as TGTGCCAGCAGCTTATCCACTAGCGGGGACAATGAGCAGTTCTTC. It codes for CASSLSTSGDNEQFF. Variable domain in full (rest from reference TRBV7-2 and TRBJ2-1): GAGVSQSPSNKVTEKGKDVELRCDPISGHTALYWYRQSLGQGLEFLIYFQGNSAPDKSGLPSDRFSAERTGGSVSTLTIQRTQQEDSAVYLCASSLSTSGDNEQFFGPGTRLTVL.

The chain combines TRBV6-1 with TRBJ1-5, with unresolved D. Per the germline V gene, CDR1 is MNHNS and CDR2 is SASEGT. Deletions cut 1 base from V and 6 bases from J, with 10 bases between. The CDR3 is 14 residues long. CDR3 loop: CASSEGGGGQPQHF. The CDR3 DNA reads TGTGCCAGCAGTGAAGGCGGAGGCGGTCAGCCCCAGCATTTT.

This chain joins TRBV4-1 and TRBJ2-3; D remains unclear. The CDR3 length is 17 residues. Trimming left V 0 bases short and J 1 base short, with 14 bases between. The germline V gene has CDR1 MGHRA and CDR2 YSYEKL. The chain's CDR3 is CASSQDPELVGTDTQYF. The CDR3 DNA reads as TGCGCCAGCAGCCAAGATCCTGAACTTGTGGGCACAGATACGCAGTATTTT.

V gene TRBV30 combines with J gene TRBJ1-2; weak D call: TRBD1 (6 bases). Germline CDR1 reads GTSNPN; CDR2 reads SVGIG (reference sequence). The CDR3 extends over 13 amino acids. The V gene lost 8 bases and the J gene lost 4 bases, with 17 bases spanning the gap. As DNA, the CDR3 is TGTGCCCGGAACCGACAGGCCTCCTATGGCTACACCTTC. Its protein product is CARNRQASYGYTF.

This clone appeared once. This rearrangement joins TRBV30 to TRBJ2-7, with 7 bases aligning to TRBD1. The CDR3 consists of 17 residues. With 1 base clipped from V and 1 base from J, the junction kept 13 bases outside the gene matches. Germline V gene data show CDR1 as GTSNPN and CDR2 as SVGIG (reference sequence). The CDR3 loop reads CAWSGQRTGLTSYEQYF. CDR3 nucleotide sequence: TGTGCCTGGAGTGGACAAAGGACAGGCCTTACTTCCTACGAGCAGTACTTC.

This clone came up once. J is TRBJ2-1 and V is TRBV14; D not resolved. The germline gives CDR1 SGHDN, CDR2 FVKESK. Trimming left V 0 bases short and J 11 bases short, with 11 bases between. There are 13 residues in the CDR3. The chain's CDR3 is CASSQDGIQKQFF. CDR3 sequence (DNA): TGTGCCAGCAGCCAAGATGGAATACAGAAGCAGTTCTTC. Looking up the rest from reference TRBV14 and TRBJ2-1 gives the full variable domain: EAGVTQFPSHSVIEKGQTVTLRCDPISGHDNLYWYRRVMGKEIKFLLHFVKESKQDESGMPNNRFLAERTGGTYSTLKVQPAELEDSGVYFCASSQDGIQKQFFGPGTRLTVL.

The CDR3 region has the DNA TGTGCCAGCAGTATAGGGGGCCGGGGTGGCTACACCTTC. It codes for CASSIGGRGGYTF. The chain recombines TRBV27 with TRBJ1-2; TRBD1 matches 7 bases. Trimming at V came to 5 bases and at J to 7 bases, leaving 7 bases not matched to a gene. The length of the CDR3 is 13 residues. Germline values: CDR1 MNHEY, CDR2 SMNVEV (reference sequence).

This chain links TRBV27 with TRBJ1-1; 8 bases match TRBD1. CDR3 size: 14 residues. Germline V gene lookup returns CDR1 MNHEY and CDR2 SMNVEV (reference sequence). With V trimmed by 8 bases and J by 3 bases, 8 bases remained unmatched. CDR3 DNA: TGTGCCAGCTTCCTTAGGGACAGGTACACTGAAGCTTTCTTT. It codes for CASFLRDRYTEAFF.